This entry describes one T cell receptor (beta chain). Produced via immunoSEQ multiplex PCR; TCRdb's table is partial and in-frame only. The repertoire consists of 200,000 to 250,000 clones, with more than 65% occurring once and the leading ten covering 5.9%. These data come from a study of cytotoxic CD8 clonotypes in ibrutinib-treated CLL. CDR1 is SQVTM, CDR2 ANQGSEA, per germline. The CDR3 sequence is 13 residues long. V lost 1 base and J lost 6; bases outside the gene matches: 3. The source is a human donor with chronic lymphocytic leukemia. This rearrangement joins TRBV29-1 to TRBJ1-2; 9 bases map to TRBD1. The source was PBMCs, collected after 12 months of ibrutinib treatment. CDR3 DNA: TGCAGCGTTGAAGGGGACAGGGTAAATGGCTACACCTTC. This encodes CSVEGDRVNGYTF.